One sample yielded the 25 T cell receptor beta chains listed below, sequenced in a study of cytomegalovirus exposure and HLA in healthy donors. TCRdb's copy holds only in-frame clones and misses some; the assay was immunoSEQ multiplex PCR. Altogether some 110,000 clones are present, around 88% being singletons, with the ten largest covering around 1.9%. Input material: PBMCs. Receptors were obtained from a man younger than 35 in good health and CMV-seronegative.

This clone has just one count. The genes are TRBV5-1 and TRBJ1-1; D is uncertain. Trimming stripped 0 bases from V and 4 bases from J, with 13 bases between. In germline, CDR1 is SGHRS, CDR2 YFSETQ. The CDR3 loop spans 15 amino acids. The CDR3 nucleotides read TGCGCCAGCAGCTTGGCCGCACAGCTGGGCACTGAAGCTTTCTTT. It codes for CASSLAAQLGTEAFF.

J is TRBJ2-5 and V is TRBV5-1; 7 bases agree with TRBD1. The CDR3 sequence is 16 residues long. Germline loops: CDR1 SGHRS, CDR2 YFSETQ. The V and J ends lost 4 bases and 5 bases, in that order; junction bases with no gene match: 14. CDR3 DNA: TGCGCCAGCAGCCAGGCAGGGCATACGACAGGGGAGACCCAGTACTTC. Protein sequence: CASSQAGHTTGETQYF.

The chain uses TRBV7-2 and TRBJ2-1, with 9 bases matching TRBD1. Germline V gene data show CDR1 as SGHTA and CDR2 as FQGNSA. The CDR3 consists of 15 residues. Trimming at V came to 2 bases and at J to 7 bases, leaving 6 bases not matched to a gene. Here the CDR3 DNA reads TGTGCCAGCAGCTTAAACAGGGGGCCCGAGAATGAGCAGTTCTTC. Translating gives CASSLNRGPENEQFF. The full variable domain, its missing parts supplied by reference TRBV7-2 and TRBJ2-1, is GAGVSQSPSNKVTEKGKDVELRCDPISGHTALYWYRQSLGQGLEFLIYFQGNSAPDKSGLPSDRFSAERTGGSVSTLTIQRTQQEDSAVYLCASSLNRGPENEQFFGPGTRLTVL.

V usage is TRBV6-1 and J usage is TRBJ2-1, with TRBD2 as a possible D gene (5 bases). There are 14 residues in the CDR3. Trimming cost V 1 base and J 8 bases, with 12 bases left between them. Germline V gene sequence: CDR1 MNHNS, CDR2 SASEGT. In nucleotides, the CDR3 is TGTGCCAGCAGTGAAGTACTAGGTTTCCATGAGCAGTTCTTC. Protein: CASSEVLGFHEQFF.

This chain uses TRBV6-5 with TRBJ2-2, with 7 bases lining up with TRBD1. The CDR3 has 15 residues. Germline V gives CDR1 MNHEY, CDR2 SVGAGI. Trimming cost V 7 bases and J 4 bases; bases outside gene matches: 9. The CDR3 sequence is CASTRNRGLTGELFF. In nucleotides, the CDR3 is TGTGCCAGCACGCGAAACAGGGGTCTCACCGGGGAGCTGTTTTTT.

This sequence joins TRBV6-1 and TRBJ1-5; D gene uncertain. V was shortened by 0 bases and J by 11 bases, with 20 bases between the two germline ends. The germline gives CDR1 MNHNS, CDR2 SASEGT. The CDR3 covers 16 residues. In DNA form, the CDR3 reads TGTGCCAGCAGTGAAGCGTCGGTTGGTGCGGGATCAGCCCAGCATTTT. Protein product: CASSEASVGAGSAQHF.

The chain recombines TRBV2 with TRBJ2-2; TRBD2 is a possible D gene (6 bases). The ends were cut back, 7 bases at V and 8 bases at J, with 20 bases in the middle. CDR1 SNHLY and CDR2 FYNNEI come from the germline V gene. There are 15 residues in the CDR3. In nucleotides, the CDR3 is TGTGCCAGCAAGTTTTCACAGGACTACCGTGGGGAGCTGTTTTTT. This translates into CASKFSQDYRGELFF.

This clone showed up just once. The chain employs TRBV29-1 and TRBJ2-1; 14 bases are a match to TRBD2. Germline CDR1 SQVTM, CDR2 ANQGSEA. Trimming removed 4 bases from V and 5 bases from J; junction bases left unmatched: 16. The CDR3 runs 19 residues. CDR3 loop: CSVARTRTSGRLVDNEQFF. The DNA of the CDR3 is TGCAGCGTTGCAAGGACCCGGACTAGCGGGAGGTTAGTAGACAATGAGCAGTTCTTC.

This clone was picked up one time. This sequence joins TRBV6-4 and TRBJ2-7; 7 bases fit TRBD1. CDR1 and CDR2 from the germline V gene are MRHNA and SNTAGT. J gave up 4 bases and V 6 bases, and 6 bases lay outside the gene matches. CDR3 length: 13 residues. CDR3 DNA: TGTGCCAGCAGCCAGGGGGTTGGGTACGAGCAGTACTTC. Translation: CASSQGVGYEQYF.

The chain employs TRBV5-1 and TRBJ1-1, with D unclear. CDR3 length: 14 residues. The V gene's germline CDR1 is SGHRS and CDR2 YFSETQ. The germline V and J ends were trimmed by 1 base and 0 bases, with 7 bases remaining between them. The CDR3 loop is CASSLTPVNTEAFF. In nucleotides, the CDR3 is TGCGCCAGCAGCTTGACCCCGGTGAACACTGAAGCTTTCTTT.

This clone was counted once. This CDR3 is CASSELTGSGAKNIQYF. CDR3 in DNA: TGTGCCAGCAGTGAACTGACAGGATCAGGGGCCAAAAACATTCAGTACTTC. This rearrangement joins TRBV6-1 to TRBJ2-4; D is possibly TRBD1 (6 bases). The germline CDR1 and CDR2 sequences are MNHNS and SASEGT. V was cut by 2 bases and J by 1 base, with 15 bases left in between. The CDR3 spans 17 residues.

This sequence joins TRBV11-3 and TRBJ2-7; D unresolved. The CDR3 loop spans 15 amino acids. The germline V gene encodes CDR1 SGHNT and CDR2 YENEEA. The ends were cut back, 3 bases at V and 0 bases at J, with 12 bases in the middle. The chain's CDR3 is CASSFLSPSSYEQYF. CDR3 coding DNA: TGTGCCAGCAGCTTTTTATCACCGAGCTCCTACGAGCAGTACTTC.

This clone was counted a few times. This sequence joins TRBV30 and TRBJ1-3, with 10 bases fitting TRBD1. V gave up 5 bases and J gave up 3 bases; unmatched junction bases: 7. Germline CDR1 is GTSNPN and CDR2 is SVGIG (reference sequence). The CDR3 is 15 amino acids. CDR3 protein: CAWVDRGRGGNTIYF. The CDR3 DNA reads TGTGCCTGGGTTGACAGGGGGCGCGGTGGAAACACCATATATTTT.

The V and J genes are TRBV19 and TRBJ1-1; 9 bases align to TRBD1. J was trimmed by 0 bases and V by 5 bases; bases with no gene match: 10. This CDR3 has 17 residues. Germline assignment: CDR1 LNHDA and CDR2 SQIVND (reference sequence). Written as DNA, the CDR3 is TGTGCCAGTAGTGCCTCACAGGGGGCGTTGATGAACACTGAAGCTTTCTTT. Encoded protein: CASSASQGALMNTEAFF. Looking up the rest from reference TRBV19 and TRBJ1-1 gives the full variable domain: DGGITQSPKYLFRKEGQNVTLSCEQNLNHDAMYWYRQDPGQGLRLIYYSQIVNDFQKGDIAEGYSVSREKKESFPLTVTSAQKNPTAFYLCASSASQGALMNTEAFFGQGTRLTVV.

The V gene is TRBV7-2, the J gene TRBJ2-1; 12 bases align to TRBD2. Germline V gives CDR1 SGHTA, CDR2 FQGNSA. CDR3 size: 19 residues. Trimming cost V 4 bases and J 7 bases; bases outside gene matches: 17. The CDR3 DNA sequence: TGTGCCAGCAGCTCCCAAAGGGACGGACTAGCGGGGCTCCGAAATGAGCAGTTCTTC. Protein: CASSSQRDGLAGLRNEQFF.

V gene TRBV28 combines with J gene TRBJ2-1; 9 positions agree with TRBD2. The V gene's germline CDR1 is MDHEN and CDR2 SYDVKM. This CDR3 has 16 amino acids. V lost 6 bases, J lost 3 bases, and 9 bases stayed unmatched. This chain's CDR3 is CASSLGLAPIYNEQFF. The CDR3 DNA follows: TGTGCCAGCAGCCTAGGACTAGCGCCAATCTACAATGAGCAGTTCTTC.

V and J are TRBV27 and TRBJ1-2; tentative D call: TRBD1 (5 bases). CDR1 MNHEY and CDR2 SMNVEV come from the germline V gene (reference sequence). The CDR3 has 15 amino acids. V lost 4 bases and J lost 4, with 16 bases in between. The DNA for the CDR3 is TGTGCCAGCAGTTACTCGCGGGGCAGCTCCTATGGCTACACCTTC. The encoded protein is CASSYSRGSSYGYTF.

The rearrangement uses TRBV6-1 and TRBJ1-2; 7 nucleotides align to TRBD1. CDR1 MNHNS and CDR2 SASEGT come from the germline V gene. This CDR3 contains 15 residues. V was clipped by 5 bases and J by 3 bases; unmatched bases: 9. Here the CDR3 reads CASSPDRVQDYGYTF. The CDR3 DNA reads as TGTGCCAGCAGTCCCGACAGGGTACAAGACTATGGCTACACCTTC.

The J gene is TRBJ1-1, the V gene TRBV18, with D perhaps TRBD1 (5 bases). The CDR3 extends over 13 amino acids. The germline V gene has CDR1 KGHSH and CDR2 LQKENI. V gave up 7 bases and J gave up 1 base, with 10 bases separating them. The chain's CDR3 is CASFRTKNTEAFF. The CDR3 region has the DNA TGTGCCAGCTTCCGGACAAAGAACACTGAAGCTTTCTTT.

The V and J genes are TRBV6-5 and TRBJ2-3, with TRBD2 matching over 8 bases. The CDR3 extends over 16 amino acids. Germline assignment: CDR1 MNHEY and CDR2 SVGAGI. V lost 2 bases to trimming and J lost 2 bases; unmatched junction nucleotides: 6. Here the CDR3 reads CASSYVGGRSTDTQYF. For the CDR3, the DNA is TGTGCCAGCAGTTACGTTGGCGGGAGGTCCACAGATACGCAGTATTTT.

This sequence joins TRBV7-2 and TRBJ2-3, with 9 positions matching TRBD2. V gave up 4 bases and J gave up 6 bases; unmatched junction bases: 8. The CDR3 has 15 residues. Germline V gene sequence: CDR1 SGHTA, CDR2 FQGNSA. For the CDR3, the DNA is TGTGCCAGCAGCTCCGAACTAGCGGGCTTTGATACGCAGTATTTT. This sequence encodes CASSSELAGFDTQYF.

V usage is TRBV7-9 and J usage is TRBJ1-2, with D possibly matching TRBD1 (6 bases). The V gene's germline CDR1 is SEHNR and CDR2 FQNEAQ (reference sequence). V was cut by 8 bases and J by 5 bases, with 21 bases left in between. The CDR3 consists of 15 residues. The CDR3, as DNA: TGTGCCAGCTCAGAGGGTGGTGGACAGTTATATGGCTACACCTTC. Amino acids: CASSEGGGQLYGYTF.

CDR3: CASRPTGGYAYEQYF. The CDR3 coding sequence is TGCGCCAGCAGACCCACAGGGGGCTACGCCTACGAGCAGTACTTC. The gene calls are TRBV5-1 and TRBJ2-7; 9 bases map to TRBD1. The germline gives CDR1 SGHRS, CDR2 YFSETQ. J was trimmed by 2 bases and V by 5 bases; bases with no gene match: 8. The CDR3 runs to 15 residues. The full variable domain, with the rest looked up from reference TRBV5-1 and TRBJ2-7, is KAGVTQTPRYLIKTRGQQVTLSCSPISGHRSVSWYQQTPGQGLQFLFEYFSETQRNKGNFPGRFSGRQFSNSRSEMNVSTLELGDSALYLCASRPTGGYAYEQYFGPGTRLTVT.

The CDR3 DNA sequence: TGTGCCAGTAGTGCGGGACTAACCGAGGGCCTCCACTTT. This encodes CASSAGLTEGLHF. This chain uses TRBV19 with TRBJ1-6, with a possible D match to TRBD1 (5 bases). V lost 5 bases to trimming and J lost 15 bases, with 17 bases between them. Germline V gives CDR1 LNHDA, CDR2 SQIVND (reference sequence). The CDR3 consists of 13 residues.

The genes are TRBV19 and TRBJ1-2, with D uncertain. This CDR3 has 18 amino acids. Germline V gene lookup returns CDR1 LNHDA and CDR2 SQIVND (reference sequence). Trimming removed 5 bases at V and 0 bases at J, with 22 bases between. This CDR3 is CASSPQRIHTVANYGYTF. The CDR3, as DNA: TGTGCCAGTAGTCCCCAAAGGATCCACACAGTAGCTAACTATGGCTACACCTTC.